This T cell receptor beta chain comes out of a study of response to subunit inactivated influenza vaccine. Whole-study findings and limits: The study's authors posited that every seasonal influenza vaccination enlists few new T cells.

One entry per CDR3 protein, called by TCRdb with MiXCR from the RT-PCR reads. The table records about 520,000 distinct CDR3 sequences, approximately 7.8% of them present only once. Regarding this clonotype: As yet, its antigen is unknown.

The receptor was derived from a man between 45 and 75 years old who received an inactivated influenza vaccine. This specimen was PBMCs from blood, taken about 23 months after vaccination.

CDR3 sequence reads: CASSYSVTGQNSPLHF. CDR3 nucleotides: TGTGCCAGCAGTTACTCAGTGACAGGACAGAATTCACCCCTCCACTTT. The V gene is TRBV6-2 or TRBV6-3, the J gene TRBJ1-6; D is perhaps TRBD1 (6 bases). V gave up 0 bases and J gave up 7 bases, with 13 bases separating them. Germline CDR1 reads MNHEY; CDR2 reads SVGEGT. The CDR3 runs to 16 residues.